This T cell receptor (beta chain) appears in the sequencing data of a study of blood T cells in healthy people across ages. Study conclusions and caveats: Age showed a roughly linear inverse relationship with TCR beta diversity per million T cells. Not knowing donor CMV status may have confounded expanded clonotype changes.

A note on this clonotype: The antigen remains unidentified.

There are 16 residues in the CDR3. Germline assignment: CDR1 MNHEY and CDR2 SMNVEV (reference sequence). After removal of 5 bases from V and 2 bases from J, the junction contained 9 bases not matched to a gene. Together with a sample-barcoded 5' primer, a J-beta primer mix was included in a second PCR lasting roughly 7 to 11 cycles. TCRdb passed the 5' RACE reads through MiXCR, listing each CDR3 protein once. The table records 850,000 to 1,100,000 distinct CDR3 sequences, around two fifths of them present only once. The receptor was isolated from a man younger than 30 in good health. The V call is TRBV27, the J call TRBJ2-1; 7 bases are shared with TRBD1. Sequenced: blood. For the CDR3, the DNA is TGTGCCAGCAGTCCATCGACAGGGACCACCTACAATGAGCAGTTCTTC. Protein product: CASSPSTGTTYNEQFF.